This T cell receptor beta chain was documented in a study of CD8+CD57+ T cells in acquired aplastic anemia. The template for TCR beta VDJ and CDR3 sequence profiling was genomic DNA. TCRdb re-called the reads through MiXCR, storing one row per CDR3 protein. The repertoire holds fewer than 200,000 distinct CDR3 sequences, with around half as singletons. With respect to this clonotype: An end of the junction differs from the germline gene, which may be a read error.

This CDR3 contains 13 residues. In germline, CDR1 is MNHEY, CDR2 SMNVEV (reference sequence). Flow cytometry had shown expanded CD8+CD57+ cells in the patients chosen for sequencing. The receptor was derived from a human donor with aplastic anemia. The chain joins TRBV27 to TRBJ1-2; D not resolved. The sample consisted of sorted CD4+, CD8+, or CD8+CD57+ T cells (not recorded which) from PBMCs. The CDR3 bases are TGTGTCAGCAGCGGTAATTCGGGTTGGGGCTACACCTTC. This gives the protein CVSSGNSGWGYTF.